Given below is one TCR beta chain in context. In the original analysis: Reference gene primers were amplified, and this amplification served to estimate nucleated cell counts. Profiled with immunoSEQ multiplex PCR; TCRdb holds only in-frame clones, not every one. V and J calls and clone size come straight from that table; D and trimming were deduced from the DNA. The sample lists fewer than 200,000 clones; 70% to 90% were seen once. CDR1 is SEHNR, CDR2 FQNEAQ, per germline (reference sequence). Trimming shortened V by 1 base and J by 8 bases, and 11 bases separated the two germline ends. This CDR3 region has 13 residues. The data were obtained in a study of blood T cell repertoires in COVID-19.

The TCR was taken from a woman aged 45-59 years with COVID-19, enrolled during active disease. The V and J genes are TRBV7-9 and TRBJ1-2, with no clear D. Sequencing was carried out using peripheral blood. CDR3 DNA: TGTGCCAGCAGCTTAGGCGGTGACGGGGGCTACACCTTC. Translating it yields CASSLGGDGGYTF.